This TCR beta chain was identified in a study of T cells in women clearing cervical HPV infection. Study-wide background: With HLA typing for only a few women, HLA confounding remains possible.

With regard to this clone: The read ends 3 residues early relative to the CDR3; the germline J gene fills the gap.

Sequencing used immunoSEQ multiplex PCR; TCRdb keeps in-frame clones, though not all of them. The listing records tens of thousands of clones. The germline V gene encodes CDR1 LNHDA and CDR2 SQIVND (reference sequence). This CDR3 spans 13 amino acids. Sequenced: blood buffy coat. The chain combines TRBV19 with TRBJ2-2; 9 nucleotides line up with TRBD1. The clonotype was recovered from a woman between 18 and 69 years old with a cervical HPV16 infection that either progressed to CIN3+ or cleared (not recorded which). CDR3 bases read: TGTGCCAGCCAGGACAGGGGAGGGTACGTG. It specifies CASQDRGGYV. The whole CDR3 is CASQDRGGYVLFF.